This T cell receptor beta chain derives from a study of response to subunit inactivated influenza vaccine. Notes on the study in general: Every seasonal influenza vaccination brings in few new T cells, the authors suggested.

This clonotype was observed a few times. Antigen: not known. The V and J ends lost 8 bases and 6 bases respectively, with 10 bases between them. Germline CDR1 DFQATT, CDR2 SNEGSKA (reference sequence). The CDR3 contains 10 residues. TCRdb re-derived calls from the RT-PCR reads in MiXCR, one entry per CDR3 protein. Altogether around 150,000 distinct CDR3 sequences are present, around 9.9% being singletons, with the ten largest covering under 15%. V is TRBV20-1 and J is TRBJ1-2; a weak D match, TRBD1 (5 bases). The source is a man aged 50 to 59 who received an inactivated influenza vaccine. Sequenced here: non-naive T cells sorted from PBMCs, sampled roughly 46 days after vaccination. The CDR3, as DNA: TGCAGTTTCAGGGAAGATGGCTACACCTTC. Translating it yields CSFREDGYTF.